Detailed here is one T cell receptor (beta chain). Its specificity is unknown. The germline V and J ends were trimmed by 1 base and 2 bases, with 9 bases remaining between them. This CDR3 contains 14 residues. The germline V gene has CDR1 MGHRA and CDR2 YSYEKL. Generated by immunoSEQ multiplex PCR, the TCRdb table keeps only in-frame clones and is missing some. The sample consists of over 75,000 clones, 80% to 95% of them appearing once. The sample belongs to a study of graft-versus-host responses after intestinal transplantation. Overall study: Induction using anti-thymocyte globulin, followed by tacrolimus and steroids for about 3 years, was given to all recipients.

Whole-study results and caveats: Where graft-donor T cell macrochimerism was present, patients had high graft-versus-host to host-versus-graft clonal ratios in allografts.

The TCR comes from a human donor who was the organ donor for an intestinal transplant. V is TRBV4-1 and J is TRBJ2-7; a possible D gene is TRBD1 (5 bases). This material consisted of unstimulated CD8+ T cells sorted from spleen or lymph node cells, taken before transplant. The CDR3 spells CASSQGTSPYEQYF. The CDR3 region has the DNA TGCGCCAGCAGCCAAGGGACATCCCCCTACGAGCAGTACTTC.